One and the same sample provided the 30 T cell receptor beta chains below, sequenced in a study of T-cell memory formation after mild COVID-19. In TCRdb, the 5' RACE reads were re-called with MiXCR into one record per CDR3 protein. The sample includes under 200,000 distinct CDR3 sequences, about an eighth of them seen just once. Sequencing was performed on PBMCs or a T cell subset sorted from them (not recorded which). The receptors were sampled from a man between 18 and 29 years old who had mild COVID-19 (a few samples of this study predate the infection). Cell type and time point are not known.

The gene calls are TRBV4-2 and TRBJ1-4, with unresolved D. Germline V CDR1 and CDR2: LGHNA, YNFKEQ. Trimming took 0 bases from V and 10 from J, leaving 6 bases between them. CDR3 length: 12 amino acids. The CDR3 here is CASSQDGRKLFF. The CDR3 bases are TGTGCCAGCAGCCAAGACGGGAGAAAACTGTTTTTT.

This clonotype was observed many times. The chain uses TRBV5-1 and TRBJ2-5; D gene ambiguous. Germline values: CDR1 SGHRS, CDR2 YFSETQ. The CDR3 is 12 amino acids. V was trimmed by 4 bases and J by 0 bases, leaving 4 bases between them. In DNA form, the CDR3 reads TGCGCCAGCAGCATCAACCAAGAGACCCAGTACTTC. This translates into CASSINQETQYF.

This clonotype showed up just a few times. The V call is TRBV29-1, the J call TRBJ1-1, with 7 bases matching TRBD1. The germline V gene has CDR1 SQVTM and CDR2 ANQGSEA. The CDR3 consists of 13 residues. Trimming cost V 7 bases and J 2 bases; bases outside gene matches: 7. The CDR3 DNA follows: TGCAGCGACGCCAGGACAGGAAACACTGAAGCTTTCTTT. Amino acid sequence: CSDARTGNTEAFF.

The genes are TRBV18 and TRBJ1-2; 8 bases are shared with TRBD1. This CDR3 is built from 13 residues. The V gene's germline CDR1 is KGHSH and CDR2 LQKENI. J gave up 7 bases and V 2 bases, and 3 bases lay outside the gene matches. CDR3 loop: CASSPRTGFGYTF. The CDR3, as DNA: TGTGCCAGCTCACCAAGGACAGGGTTTGGCTACACCTTC.

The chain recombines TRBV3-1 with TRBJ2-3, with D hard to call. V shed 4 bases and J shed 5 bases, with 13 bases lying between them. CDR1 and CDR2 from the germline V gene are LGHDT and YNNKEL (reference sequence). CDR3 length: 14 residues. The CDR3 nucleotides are TGTGCCAGCAGCCCTTTGAGACTTCAAGATACGCAGTATTTT. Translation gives CASSPLRLQDTQYF.

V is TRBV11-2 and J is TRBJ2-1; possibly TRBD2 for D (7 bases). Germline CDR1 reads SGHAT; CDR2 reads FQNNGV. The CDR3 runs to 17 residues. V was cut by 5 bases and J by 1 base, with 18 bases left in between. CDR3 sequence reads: CASSRAWGGASYNEQFF. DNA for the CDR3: TGTGCCAGCAGCCGCGCGTGGGGGGGGGCGTCCTACAATGAGCAGTTCTTC. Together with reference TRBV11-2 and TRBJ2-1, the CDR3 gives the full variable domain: EAGVAQSPRYKIIEKRQSVAFWCNPISGHATLYWYQQILGQGPKLLIQFQNNGVVDDSQLPKDRFSAERLKGVDSTLKIQPAKLEDSAVYLCASSRAWGGASYNEQFFGPGTRLTVL.

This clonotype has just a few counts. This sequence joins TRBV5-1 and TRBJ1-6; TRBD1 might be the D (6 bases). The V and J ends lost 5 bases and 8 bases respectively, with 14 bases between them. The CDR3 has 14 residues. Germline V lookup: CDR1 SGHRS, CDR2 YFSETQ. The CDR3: CASRRQVQDSPLHF. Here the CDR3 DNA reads TGCGCCAGCAGGAGACAGGTCCAAGATTCACCCCTCCACTTT.

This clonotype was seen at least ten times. CDR3 region: CASSQDRGYGYTF. DNA of the CDR3: TGTGCCAGCAGTCAGGACAGGGGCTATGGCTACACCTTC. The gene calls are TRBV12-3 or TRBV12-4 and TRBJ1-2, with 9 positions matching TRBD1. CDR3 size: 13 residues. After removal of 5 bases from V and 4 bases from J, the junction contained 2 bases not matched to a gene.

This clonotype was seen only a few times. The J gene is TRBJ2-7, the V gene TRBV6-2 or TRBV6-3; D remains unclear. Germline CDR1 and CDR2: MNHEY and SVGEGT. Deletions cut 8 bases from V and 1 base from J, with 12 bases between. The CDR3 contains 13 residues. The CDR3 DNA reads TGTGCCAGCGGCCCCAGGATGTCCTACGAGCAGTACGTC. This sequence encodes CASGPRMSYEQYV.

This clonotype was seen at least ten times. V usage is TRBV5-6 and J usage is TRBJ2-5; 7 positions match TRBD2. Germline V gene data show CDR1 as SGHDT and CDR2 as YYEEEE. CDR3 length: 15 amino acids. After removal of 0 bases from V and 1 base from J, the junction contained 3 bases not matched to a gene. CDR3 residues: CASSLAAGSQETQYF. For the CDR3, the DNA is TGTGCCAGCAGCTTGGCAGCGGGGAGCCAAGAGACCCAGTACTTC.

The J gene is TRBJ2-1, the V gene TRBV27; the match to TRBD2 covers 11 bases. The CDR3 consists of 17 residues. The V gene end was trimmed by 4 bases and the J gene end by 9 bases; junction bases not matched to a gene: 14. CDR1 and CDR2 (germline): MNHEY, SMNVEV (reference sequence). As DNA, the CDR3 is TGTGCCAGCAGTTCCCCCCGAAGTAGCGGGGGGGCCAGTGAGCAGTTCTTC. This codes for CASSSPRSSGGASEQFF.

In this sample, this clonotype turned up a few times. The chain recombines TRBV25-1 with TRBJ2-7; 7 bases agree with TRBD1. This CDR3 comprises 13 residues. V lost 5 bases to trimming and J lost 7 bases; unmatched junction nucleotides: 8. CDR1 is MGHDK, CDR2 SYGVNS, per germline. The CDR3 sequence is CASSLIQGQEQYF. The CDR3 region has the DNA TGTGCCAGCAGTCTCATCCAGGGACAGGAGCAGTACTTC.

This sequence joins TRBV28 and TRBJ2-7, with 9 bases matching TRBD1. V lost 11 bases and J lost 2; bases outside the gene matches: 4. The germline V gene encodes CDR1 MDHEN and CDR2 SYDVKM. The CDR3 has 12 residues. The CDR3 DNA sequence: TGTGCCGGGGGGACAGGGCCCTACGAGCAGTACTTC. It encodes CAGGTGPYEQYF.

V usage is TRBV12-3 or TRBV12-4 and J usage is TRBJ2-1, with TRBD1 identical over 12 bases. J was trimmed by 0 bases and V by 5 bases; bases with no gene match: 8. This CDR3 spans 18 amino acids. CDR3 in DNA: TGTGCCAGCAGTCAACCGGGACAGGGGGCGAGCTCCTACAATGAGCAGTTCTTC. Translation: CASSQPGQGASSYNEQFF.

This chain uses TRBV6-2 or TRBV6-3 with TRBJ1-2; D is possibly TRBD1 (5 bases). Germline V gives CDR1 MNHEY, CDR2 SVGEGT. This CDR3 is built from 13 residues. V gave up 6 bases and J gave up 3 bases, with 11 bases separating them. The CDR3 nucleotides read TGTGCCAGCAGATCCGGGACGTACTATGGCTACACCTTC. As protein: CASRSGTYYGYTF.

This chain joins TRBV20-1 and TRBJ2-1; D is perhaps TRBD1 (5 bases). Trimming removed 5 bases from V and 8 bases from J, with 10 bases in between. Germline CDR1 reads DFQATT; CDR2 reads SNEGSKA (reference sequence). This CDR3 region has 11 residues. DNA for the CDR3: TGCAGTGCTCAGGGTTCCGATGAGCAGTTCTTC. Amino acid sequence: CSAQGSDEQFF.

This CDR3 reads CASSWRSANSPLHF. CDR3 DNA sequence: TGTGCCAGCAGTTGGAGGTCTGCGAATTCACCCCTCCACTTT. This chain connects TRBV5-6 to TRBJ1-6; D gene unclear. The CDR3 covers 14 residues. The germline gives CDR1 SGHDT, CDR2 YYEEEE. V shed 5 bases and J shed 7 bases, with 13 bases lying between them.

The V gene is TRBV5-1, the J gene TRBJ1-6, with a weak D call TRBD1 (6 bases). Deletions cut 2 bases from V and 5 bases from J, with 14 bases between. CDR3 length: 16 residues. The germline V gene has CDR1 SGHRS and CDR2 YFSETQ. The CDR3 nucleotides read TGCGCCAGCAGCTTCGGGGGCGCGTTTGATAATTCACCCCTCCACTTT. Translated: CASSFGGAFDNSPLHF.

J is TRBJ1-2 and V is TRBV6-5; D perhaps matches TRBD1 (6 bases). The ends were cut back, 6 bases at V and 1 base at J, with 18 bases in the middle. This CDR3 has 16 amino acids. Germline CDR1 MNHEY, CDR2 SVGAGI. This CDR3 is CASSSMRGAINYGYTF. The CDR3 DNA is TGTGCCAGCAGCAGTATGAGGGGGGCAATTAACTATGGCTACACCTTC.

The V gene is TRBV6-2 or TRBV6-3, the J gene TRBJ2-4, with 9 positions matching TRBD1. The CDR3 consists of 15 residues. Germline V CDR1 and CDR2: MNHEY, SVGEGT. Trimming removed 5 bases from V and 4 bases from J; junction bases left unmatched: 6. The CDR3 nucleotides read TGTGCCAGCAGTCAGAGAGGGACAGGGAAAAACATTCAGTACTTC. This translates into CASSQRGTGKNIQYF.

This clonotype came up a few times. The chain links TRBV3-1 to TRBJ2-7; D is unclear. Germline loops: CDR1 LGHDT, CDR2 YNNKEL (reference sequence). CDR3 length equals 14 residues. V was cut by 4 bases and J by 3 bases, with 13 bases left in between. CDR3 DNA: TGTGCCAGCAGCCTGCGTAACGGCGTCTACGAGCAGTACTTC. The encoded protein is CASSLRNGVYEQYF.

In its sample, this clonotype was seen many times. The CDR3 nucleotides are TGTGCCAGCAGCTGGGGGGAGACCCAGTACTTC. It encodes CASSWGETQYF. This sequence joins TRBV7-8 and TRBJ2-5; D could derive from TRBD1 or TRBD2 (5 bases each). The V end lost 4 bases, the J end lost 5 bases, and 5 bases lay between the germline ends. CDR3 length: 11 amino acids. Germline CDR1 is SGHVS and CDR2 is FQNEAQ.

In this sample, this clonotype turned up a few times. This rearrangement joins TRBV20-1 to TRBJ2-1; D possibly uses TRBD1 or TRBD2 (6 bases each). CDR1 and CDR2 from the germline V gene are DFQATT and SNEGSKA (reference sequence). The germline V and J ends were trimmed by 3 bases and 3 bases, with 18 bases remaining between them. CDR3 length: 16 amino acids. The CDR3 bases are TGCAGTGCTAGGGGTGATAGGGGGGCTGTCTACAATGAGCAGTTCTTC. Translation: CSARGDRGAVYNEQFF.

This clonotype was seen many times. The CDR3 sequence is CASSLGRYNEQFF. In DNA, the CDR3 is TGTGCCAGCAGCTTAGGACGGTACAATGAGCAGTTCTTC. The genes are TRBV11-2 and TRBJ2-1; D gene uncertain. The V gene lost 1 base and the J gene lost 4 bases, with 5 bases spanning the gap. The CDR3 contains 13 residues. Germline lookup yields CDR1 SGHAT and CDR2 FQNNGV.

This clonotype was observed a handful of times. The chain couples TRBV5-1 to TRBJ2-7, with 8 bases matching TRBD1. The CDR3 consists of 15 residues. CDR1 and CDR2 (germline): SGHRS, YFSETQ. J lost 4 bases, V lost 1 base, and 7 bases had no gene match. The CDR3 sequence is CASSLRGRGQYEQYF. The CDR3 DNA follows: TGCGCCAGCAGCTTGAGAGGCAGGGGGCAGTACGAGCAGTACTTC.

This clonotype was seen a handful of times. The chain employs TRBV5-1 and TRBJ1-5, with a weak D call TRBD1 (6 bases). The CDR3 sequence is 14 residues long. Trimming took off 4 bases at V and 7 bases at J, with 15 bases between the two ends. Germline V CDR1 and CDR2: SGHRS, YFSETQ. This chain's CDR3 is CASSEQGFGQPQHF. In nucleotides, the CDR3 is TGCGCCAGCAGCGAACAGGGTTTTGGACAGCCCCAGCATTTT.

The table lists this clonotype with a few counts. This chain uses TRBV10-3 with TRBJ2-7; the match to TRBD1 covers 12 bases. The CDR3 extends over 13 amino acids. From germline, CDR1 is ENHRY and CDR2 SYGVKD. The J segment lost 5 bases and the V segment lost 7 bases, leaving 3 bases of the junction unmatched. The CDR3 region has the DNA TGTGCCATCAAGGGACAGGGGGCGGACGAGCAGTACGTC. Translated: CAIKGQGADEQYV.

Written as DNA, the CDR3 is TGCGCCAGCAGCTTGGGGTCAGGGCTCCAAGAGACCCAGTACTTC. Protein sequence: CASSLGSGLQETQYF. The chain carries TRBV5-1 and TRBJ2-5, with D maybe TRBD1 (5 bases). CDR1 is SGHRS, CDR2 YFSETQ, per germline. This CDR3 comprises 15 residues. V shed 0 bases and J shed 1 base, with 10 bases lying between them.

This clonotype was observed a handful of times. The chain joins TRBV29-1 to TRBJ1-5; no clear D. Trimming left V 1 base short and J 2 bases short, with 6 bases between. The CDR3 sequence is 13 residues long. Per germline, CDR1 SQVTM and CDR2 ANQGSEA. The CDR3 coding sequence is TGCAGCGTTGAAGTAGGTGGCAATCAGCCCCAGCATTTT. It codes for CSVEVGGNQPQHF.

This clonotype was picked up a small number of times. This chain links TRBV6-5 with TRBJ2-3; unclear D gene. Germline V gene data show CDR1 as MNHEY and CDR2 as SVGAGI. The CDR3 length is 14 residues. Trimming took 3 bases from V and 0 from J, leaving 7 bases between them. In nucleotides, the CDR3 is TGTGCCAGCAGTTATGGCTCTAGCACAGATACGCAGTATTTT. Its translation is CASSYGSSTDTQYF.